These T cell receptor beta chains were read from a single sample in a study of shared T cell receptors in the human thymus. This table comes from immunoSEQ multiplex PCR, and its TCRdb copy is limited to in-frame clones, with some not included. This sample has about 500,000 clones, with around 82% found just once. The same data also went into a second study, on human thymus T cells.

Sample: thymocytes. These receptors all stem from a boy in the first two years of life with a congenital heart defect. The CDR3 runs from the conserved cysteine through the conserved F or W. Each record gives: J gene, clone size, D gene, V gene, CDR3 DNA, CDR3 protein. A D gene is named only where the DNA matches it firmly. Size values are once, few and many counts, or a class for expanded clones, and some rows have none.

>TRBJ2-4|NA|NA|TRBV4-2
TGTGCCAGCAGCCAATCTCTCGGACTCAAAAACATTCAGTACTTC
CASSQSLGLKNIQYF
>TRBJ2-1|NA|NA|TRBV11-1
TGTGCCAGCAGCCGATGGCTAGCCCCTTACAATGAGCAGTTCTTC
CASSRWLAPYNEQFF
>TRBJ2-7|NA|NA|TRBV9
TGTGCCAGCAGCGTAAGGCAGGGCCTAGCCTACGAGCAGTACTTC
CASSVRQGLAYEQYF
>TRBJ2-7|NA|NA|TRBV18
TGTGCCAGCTCACCAACGACAGTTTACGAGCAGTACTTC
CASSPTTVYEQYF
>TRBJ2-5|NA|NA|TRBV18
TGTGCCAGCTCATCCGGACAGTGGGCCCCCCAAGAGACCCAGTACTTC
CASSSGQWAPQETQYF
>TRBJ2-5|NA|TRBD2|TRBV4-3
TGCGCCAGCAGCCAAGTCTGGCTAGCGGCCCAAGAGACCCAGTACTTC
CASSQVWLAAQETQYF
>TRBJ2-1|NA|NA|TRBV14
TGTGCCAGCAGCCCCCCCTCTAGCGTCCATGAGCAGTTCTTC
CASSPPSSVHEQFF
>TRBJ1-1|NA|NA|TRBV11-2
TGTGCCAGCAGCTTAGCACAAATGAACACTGAAGCTTTCTTT
CASSLAQMNTEAFF
>TRBJ2-1|NA|NA|TRBV11-3
TGTGCCAGCAGCTTAAGGGACACCTCCTACAATGAGCAGTTCTTC
CASSLRDTSYNEQFF
>TRBJ2-2|few|NA|TRBV15
TGTGCCACCAGCAGAGGCAGGGGCCTTAACACCGGGGAGCTGTTTTTT
CATSRGRGLNTGELFF
>TRBJ2-3|NA|NA|TRBV18
TGTGCCAGCTCACTGTCGGATACGCAGTATTTT
CASSLSDTQYF
>TRBJ2-5|NA|NA|TRBV12-2
TGTGCAATCATGAAACCGGGACAGGGAGAGACCCAGTACTTC
CAIMKPGQGETQYF
>TRBJ2-1|NA|NA|TRBV27
TGTGCCAGCAGTTCCCCAGGGGAGGGGTCCTACAATGAGCAGTTCTTC
CASSSPGEGSYNEQFF
>TRBJ2-7|NA|NA|TRBV7-8
TGTGCCAGCAGCTTACCACGGACTCAAATTCCCATGGGGGAGCAGTACTTC
CASSLPRTQIPMGEQYF
>TRBJ2-7|NA|NA|TRBV27
TGTGCCAGCAGTTTAGGTCAGGGCAACTACGAGCAGTACTTC
CASSLGQGNYEQYF
>TRBJ2-3|few|TRBD2|TRBV4-3
TGCGCCAGCAGCCAACCGGGAGGCGGGGAAGATACGCAGTATTTT
CASSQPGGGEDTQYF
>TRBJ2-1|NA|TRBD1|TRBV12-5
TGTGCTAGTGGTTTGGGACAGGGCTACAATGAGCAGTTCTTC
CASGLGQGYNEQFF
>TRBJ2-5|NA|NA|TRBV6-6
TGTGCCAGCAGTTACTCCACCTGGAGAGAGACCCAGTACTTC
CASSYSTWRETQYF
>TRBJ2-7|NA|TRBD2|TRBV7-9
TGTGCCAGCAGCCCGGAGACTAGCGGAGCCTCCTACGAGCAGTACTTC
CASSPETSGASYEQYF
>TRBJ1-2|NA|TRBD1|TRBV30
TGTGCCTGGAGTGGCCGGACAGGGGGCGCTTCCAGCTCGAGGTGCGGCTACACCTTC
CAWSGRTGGASSSRCGYTF
>TRBJ2-7|few|TRBD1|TRBV30
TGTGCCTGGAGACAACAGGGGGGCCCACCCTACGAGCAGTACTTC
CAWRQQGGPPYEQYF
>TRBJ2-5|NA|NA|TRBV28
TGTGCCAGCGGAAGCCAGGGGCCCCAAGAGACCCAGTACTTC
CASGSQGPQETQYF
>TRBJ2-1|NA|NA|TRBV9
TGTGCCAGCGGCCAGGAGAGGGAGTGGAATGAGCAGTTCTTC
CASGQEREWNEQFF
>TRBJ2-7|NA|TRBD2|TRBV4-2
TGTGCCAGCAGCGGGAGTGTGTTAGCGGGAGGGCCTTGCGAGCAGTACTTC
CASSGSVLAGGPCEQYF
>TRBJ2-4|NA|NA|TRBV19
TGTGCCAGTAGTAACGGAGACGGTGCCAAAAACATTCAGTACTTC
CASSNGDGAKNIQYF
>TRBJ2-7|NA|NA|TRBV6-6
TGTGCCAGCAGCTTTACAGGTACCTACGAGCAGTACTTC
CASSFTGTYEQYF
>TRBJ2-1|NA|NA|TRBV28
TGTGCCAGCAGCCCTGGAGGAGAGCAGTTCTTC
CASSPGGEQFF
>TRBJ1-5|NA|TRBD1|TRBV28
TGTGCCAGCAGTTGGGGGACAGGGGATAAACAGCCCCAGCATTTT
CASSWGTGDKQPQHF
>TRBJ2-3|NA|NA|TRBV6-5
TGTGCCAGCAGATCGATCTCAGGGGCAGATACGCAGTATTTT
CASRSISGADTQYF
>TRBJ2-5|NA|NA|TRBV5-4
TGTGCCAGCAGCTTTAAGGGGCGAGAAGAGACCCAGTACTTC
CASSFKGREETQYF
>TRBJ1-1|NA|TRBD1|TRBV6-1
TGTGCCACTCACAGGGGAGGGAACACTGAAGCTTTCTTT
CATHRGGNTEAFF
>TRBJ2-7|NA|TRBD2|TRBV4-3
TGCGCCAGCAGCCAAGAACGGAGGCTAGCGGGAGACCTCCCCTACGAGCAGTACTTC
CASSQERRLAGDLPYEQYF
>TRBJ1-2|NA|NA|TRBV18
TGTGCCAGCTCACCGGGGGGGGCCCTCTATGGCTACACCTTC
CASSPGGALYGYTF
>TRBJ2-1|few|NA|TRBV29-1
TGCAGCGTCCACGGACAGTACAATGAGCAGTTCTTC
CSVHGQYNEQFF
>TRBJ1-1|NA|TRBD1|TRBV6-5
TGTGCCAGCAGTTACTCGTCGAAGGGGGCTACAGCTTTCTTT
CASSYSSKGATAFF
>TRBJ2-7|NA|TRBD2|TRBV9
TGTGCCAGCAGCGTAGGTGCGGGAGGGACCTACGAGCAGTACTTC
CASSVGAGGTYEQYF
>TRBJ2-1|NA|TRBD2|TRBV7-6
TGTGCCAGCAGCCAAAGCCCACTAGCGGGTTGGGGCAATGAGCAGTTCTTC
CASSQSPLAGWGNEQFF